The 2 T cell receptor beta chains listed next were all sequenced from one sample in a study of blood T cell repertoires in COVID-19. Profiled with immunoSEQ multiplex PCR; TCRdb holds only in-frame clones, not every one. The table has about 170,000 clones, approximately 89% seen once; the top ten hold about 3.5%. The sample consisted of peripheral blood. Receptor source: a man between 65 and 79 years old with acute or convalescent COVID-19.

This clone has just one count. This sequence joins TRBV7-2 and TRBJ2-5; a possible D gene is TRBD2 (5 bases). Trimming removed 0 bases from V and 2 bases from J, with 13 bases in between. CDR1 and CDR2 (germline): SGHTA, FQGNSA. The CDR3 contains 16 residues. CDR3 sequence: CASSLAWAGGQETQYF. The CDR3 DNA is TGTGCCAGCAGCTTAGCGTGGGCGGGTGGGCAAGAGACCCAGTACTTC.

The chain combines TRBV3-1 (or the pseudogene TRBV3-2) with TRBJ1-3; 7 bases are a match to TRBD1. The CDR3 loop spans 15 amino acids. Trimming at V came to 1 base and at J to 4 bases, leaving 4 bases not matched to a gene. The germline V gene has CDR1 LGHDT and CDR2 YNNKEL (reference sequence). Written as DNA, the CDR3 is TGTGCCAGCAGCCAAGTGCAGGGGGAGGGAAACACCATATATTTT. It specifies CASSQVQGEGNTIYF.